The source of this TCR beta chain is a study of cytomegalovirus exposure and HLA in healthy donors. Whole-study context: Early on, a data release was issued that held roughly 84 million unique TCRs from HLA-typed donors.

V lost 1 base to trimming and J lost 10 bases; unmatched junction nucleotides: 13. Germline V gene lookup returns CDR1 LGHNA and CDR2 YNFKEQ. CDR3 length equals 16 residues. At sampling all donors were nominally healthy, likely with unrecorded immune exposures. PCR primers comprised 60 Vbeta and 13 Jbeta primers. TCRdb keeps only in-frame clones here, not all; method: immunoSEQ multiplex PCR. Altogether approximately 150,000 clones are present, about 76% being singletons, with the ten largest covering 3.5%. Sequenced: PBMCs. The chain joins TRBV4-2 to TRBJ2-1, with TRBD2 matching 7 bases. The source is a human donor in good health. The CDR3 DNA reads as TGTGCCAGCAGCCAAGTGGGAGGGGCCGGGGCGGGCGAGCAGTTCTTC. It codes for CASSQVGGAGAGEQFF.